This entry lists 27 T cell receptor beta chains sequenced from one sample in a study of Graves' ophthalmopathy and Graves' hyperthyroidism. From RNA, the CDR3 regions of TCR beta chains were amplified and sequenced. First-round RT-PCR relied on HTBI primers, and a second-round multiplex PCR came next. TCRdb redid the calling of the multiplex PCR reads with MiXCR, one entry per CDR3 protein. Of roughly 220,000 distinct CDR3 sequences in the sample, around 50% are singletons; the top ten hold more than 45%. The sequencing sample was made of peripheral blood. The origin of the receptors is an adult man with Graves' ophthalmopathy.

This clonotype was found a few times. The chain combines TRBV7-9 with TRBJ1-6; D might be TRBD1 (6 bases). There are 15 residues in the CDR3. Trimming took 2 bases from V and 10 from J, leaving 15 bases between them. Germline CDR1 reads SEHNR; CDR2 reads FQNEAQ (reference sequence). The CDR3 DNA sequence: TGTGCCAGCAGCTTATATAACAGGGCGGGCTCACCCCTCCACTTT. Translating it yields CASSLYNRAGSPLHF.

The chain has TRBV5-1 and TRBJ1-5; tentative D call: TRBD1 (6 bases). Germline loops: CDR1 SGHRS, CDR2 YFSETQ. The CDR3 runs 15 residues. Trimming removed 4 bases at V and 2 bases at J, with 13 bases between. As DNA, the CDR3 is TGCGCCAGCAGCGTCCTCGCAGGGGGCAATCAGCCCCAGCATTTT. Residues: CASSVLAGGNQPQHF.

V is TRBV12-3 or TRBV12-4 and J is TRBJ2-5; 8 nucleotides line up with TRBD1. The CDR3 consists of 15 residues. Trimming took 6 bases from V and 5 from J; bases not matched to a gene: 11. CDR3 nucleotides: TGTGCCAGCAGCACACCAGGGGGCTTTTGGGAGACCCAGTACTTC. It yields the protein CASSTPGGFWETQYF.

The DNA for the CDR3 is TGTGCCAGCCGGCACCGGGACAGGGGGCTCAGCTCTGGGGCCAACGTCCTGACTTTC. Its protein is CASRHRDRGLSSGANVLTF. The chain carries TRBV12-3 or TRBV12-4 and TRBJ2-6, with 12 nucleotides matching TRBD1. The CDR3 totals 19 residues. V lost 8 bases, J lost 0 bases, and 11 bases stayed unmatched.

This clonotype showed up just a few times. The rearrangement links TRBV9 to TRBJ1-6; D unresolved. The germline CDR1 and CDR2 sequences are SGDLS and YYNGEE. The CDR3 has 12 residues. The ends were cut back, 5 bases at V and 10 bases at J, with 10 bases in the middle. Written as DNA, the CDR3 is TGTGCCAGCAGTTCCTCAGAGTCACCCCTCCACTTT. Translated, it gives CASSSSESPLHF.

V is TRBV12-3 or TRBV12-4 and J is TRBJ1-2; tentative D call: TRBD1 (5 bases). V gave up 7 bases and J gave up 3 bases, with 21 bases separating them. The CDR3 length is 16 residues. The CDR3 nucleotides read TGTGCCAGCACCCGAACCGGGACGGTTTATTACTATGGCTACACCTTC. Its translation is CASTRTGTVYYYGYTF.

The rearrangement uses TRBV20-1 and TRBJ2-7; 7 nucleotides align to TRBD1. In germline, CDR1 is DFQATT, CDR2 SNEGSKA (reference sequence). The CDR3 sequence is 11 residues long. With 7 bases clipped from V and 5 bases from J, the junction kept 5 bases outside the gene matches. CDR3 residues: CSVGGMNEQYF. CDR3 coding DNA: TGCAGTGTAGGGGGCATGAACGAGCAGTACTTC.

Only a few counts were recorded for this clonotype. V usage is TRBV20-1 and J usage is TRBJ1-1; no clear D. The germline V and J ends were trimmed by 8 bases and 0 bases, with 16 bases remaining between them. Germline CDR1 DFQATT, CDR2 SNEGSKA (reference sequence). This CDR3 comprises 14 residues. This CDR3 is CSTTGTNMNTEAFF. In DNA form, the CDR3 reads TGCAGTACGACGGGTACTAACATGAACACTGAAGCTTTCTTT.

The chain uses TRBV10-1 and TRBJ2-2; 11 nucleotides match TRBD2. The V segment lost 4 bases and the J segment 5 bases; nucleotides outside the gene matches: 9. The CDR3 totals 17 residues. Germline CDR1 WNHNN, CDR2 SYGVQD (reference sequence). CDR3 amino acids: CASSAQLAGEWTGELFF. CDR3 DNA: TGCGCCAGCAGTGCGCAACTAGCGGGAGAATGGACCGGGGAGCTGTTTTTT.

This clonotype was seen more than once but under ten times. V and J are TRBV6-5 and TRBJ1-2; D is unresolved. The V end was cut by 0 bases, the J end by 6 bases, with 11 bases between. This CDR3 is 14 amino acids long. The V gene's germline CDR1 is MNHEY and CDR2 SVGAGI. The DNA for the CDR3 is TGTGCCAGCAGTTACTCTACGGTCTGGGATGGCTACACCTTC. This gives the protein CASSYSTVWDGYTF.

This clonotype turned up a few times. CDR3 sequence: CASRNGERTEAFF. CDR3 DNA sequence: TGTGCCAGCAGGAACGGGGAGAGGACTGAAGCTTTCTTT. The rearrangement joins TRBV7-9 to TRBJ1-1; D not resolved. The CDR3 has 13 amino acids. The V gene's germline CDR1 is SEHNR and CDR2 FQNEAQ (reference sequence). V gave up 6 bases and J gave up 5 bases, with 13 bases separating them. Using reference TRBV7-9 and TRBJ1-1 for the parts outside the CDR3, the full variable domain is DTGVSQNPRHKITKRGQNVTFRCDPISEHNRLYWYRQTLGQGPEFLTYFQNEAQLEKSRLLSDRFSAERPKGSFSTLEIQRTEQGDSAMYLCASRNGERTEAFFGQGTRLTVV.

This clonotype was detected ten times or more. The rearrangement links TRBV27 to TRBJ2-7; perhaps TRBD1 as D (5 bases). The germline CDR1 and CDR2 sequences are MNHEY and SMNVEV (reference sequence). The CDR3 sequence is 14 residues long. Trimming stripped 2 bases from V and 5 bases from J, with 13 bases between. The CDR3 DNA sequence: TGTGCCAGCAGTTTAGGCAGGGAATACCACGAGCAGTACTTC. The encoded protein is CASSLGREYHEQYF.

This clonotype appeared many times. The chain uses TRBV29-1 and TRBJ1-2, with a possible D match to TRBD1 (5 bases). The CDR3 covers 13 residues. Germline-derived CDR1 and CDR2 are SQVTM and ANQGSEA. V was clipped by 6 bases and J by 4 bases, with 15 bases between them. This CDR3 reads CSVSRGETYGYTF. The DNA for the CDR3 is TGCAGCGTCTCTCGGGGGGAAACCTATGGCTACACCTTC.

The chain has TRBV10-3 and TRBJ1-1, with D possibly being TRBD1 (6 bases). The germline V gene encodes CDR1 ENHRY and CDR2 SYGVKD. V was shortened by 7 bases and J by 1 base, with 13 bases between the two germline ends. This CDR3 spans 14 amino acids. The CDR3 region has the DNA TGTGCCATCAAGGCGGGGGCCTCGAACACTGAAGCTTTCTTT. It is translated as CAIKAGASNTEAFF.

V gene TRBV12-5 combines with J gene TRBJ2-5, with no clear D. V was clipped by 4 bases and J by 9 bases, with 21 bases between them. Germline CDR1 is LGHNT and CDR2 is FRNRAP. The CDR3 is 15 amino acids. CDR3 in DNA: TGTGCTAGTGGTTCGGCGTCTTCACGTCTGTCCCCCCAGTACTTC. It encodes CASGSASSRLSPQYF.

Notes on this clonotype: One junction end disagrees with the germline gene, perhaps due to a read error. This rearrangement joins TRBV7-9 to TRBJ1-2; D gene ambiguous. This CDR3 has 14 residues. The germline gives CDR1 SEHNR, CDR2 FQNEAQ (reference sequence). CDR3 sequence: CASSPRSPLYGYAF. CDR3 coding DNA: TGTGCCAGCAGCCCCAGGTCGCCCTTATATGGCTACGCCTTC.

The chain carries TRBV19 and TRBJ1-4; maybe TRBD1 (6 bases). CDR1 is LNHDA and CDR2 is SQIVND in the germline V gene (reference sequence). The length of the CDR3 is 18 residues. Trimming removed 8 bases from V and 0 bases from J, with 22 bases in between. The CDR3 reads CASGGSEGKAATNEKLFF. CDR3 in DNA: TGTGCCAGTGGGGGCTCGGAGGGGAAGGCGGCAACTAATGAAAAACTGTTTTTT.

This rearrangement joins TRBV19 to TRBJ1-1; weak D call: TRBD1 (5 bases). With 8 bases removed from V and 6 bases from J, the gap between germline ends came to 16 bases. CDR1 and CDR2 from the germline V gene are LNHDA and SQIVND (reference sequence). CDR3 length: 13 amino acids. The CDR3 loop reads CASGRAVGAEAFF. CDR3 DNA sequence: TGTGCCAGTGGCAGGGCGGTTGGGGCTGAAGCTTTCTTT.

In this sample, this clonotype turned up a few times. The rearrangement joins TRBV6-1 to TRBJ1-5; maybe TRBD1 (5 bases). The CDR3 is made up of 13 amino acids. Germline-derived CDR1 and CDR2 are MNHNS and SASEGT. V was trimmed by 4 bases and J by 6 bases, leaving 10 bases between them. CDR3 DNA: TGTGCCAGCAGTGCACAGGTCCCTCAGCCCCAGCATTTT. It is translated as CASSAQVPQPQHF.

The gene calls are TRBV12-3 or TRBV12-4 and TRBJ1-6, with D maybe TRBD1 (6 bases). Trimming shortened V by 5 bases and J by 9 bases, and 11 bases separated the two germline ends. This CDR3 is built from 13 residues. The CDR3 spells CASSVDRISPLHF. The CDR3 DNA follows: TGTGCCAGCAGTGTCGACAGGATTTCACCCCTCCACTTT.

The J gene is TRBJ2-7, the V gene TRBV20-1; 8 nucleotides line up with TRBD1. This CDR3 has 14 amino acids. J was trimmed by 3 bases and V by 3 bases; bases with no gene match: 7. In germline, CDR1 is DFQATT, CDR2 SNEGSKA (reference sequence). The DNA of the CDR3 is TGCAGTGCTAGTGCGACCGGACAGGGCTACGAGCAGTACTTC. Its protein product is CSASATGQGYEQYF.

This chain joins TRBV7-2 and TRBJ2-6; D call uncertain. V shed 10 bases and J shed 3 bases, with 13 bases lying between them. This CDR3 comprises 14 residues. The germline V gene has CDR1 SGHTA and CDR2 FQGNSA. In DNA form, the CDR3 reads TGTGCCACTGATGGGCGGTTTGGGGCCAACGTCCTGACTTTC. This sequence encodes CATDGRFGANVLTF.

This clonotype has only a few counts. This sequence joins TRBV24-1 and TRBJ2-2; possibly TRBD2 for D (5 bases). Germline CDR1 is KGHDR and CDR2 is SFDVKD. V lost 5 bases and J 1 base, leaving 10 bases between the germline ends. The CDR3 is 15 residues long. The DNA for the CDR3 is TGTGCCACCAGTGCCCATGGACTGAACACCGGGGAGCTGTTTTTT. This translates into CATSAHGLNTGELFF.

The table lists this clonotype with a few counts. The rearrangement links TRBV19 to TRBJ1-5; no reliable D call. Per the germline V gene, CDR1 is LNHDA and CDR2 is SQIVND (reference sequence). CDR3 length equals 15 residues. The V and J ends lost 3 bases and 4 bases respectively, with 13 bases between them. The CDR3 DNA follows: TGTGCCAGTAGTATCACGGGGTTTGGAAATCAGCCCCAGCATTTT. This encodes CASSITGFGNQPQHF.

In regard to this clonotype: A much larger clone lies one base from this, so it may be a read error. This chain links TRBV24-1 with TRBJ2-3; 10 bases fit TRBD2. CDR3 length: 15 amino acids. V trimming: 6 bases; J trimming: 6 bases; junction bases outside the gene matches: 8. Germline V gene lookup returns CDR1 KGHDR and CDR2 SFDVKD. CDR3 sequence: CATSLTSGEGDTQYF. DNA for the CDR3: TGTGCCACCAGTCTAACTAGCGGGGAGGGGGATACGCAGTATTTT.

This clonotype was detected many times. In DNA, the CDR3 is TGTGCCAGCAGCGTAGTACCCCTCCACTTT. It encodes CASSVVPLHF. This sequence joins TRBV9 and TRBJ1-6; no clear D gene. Trimming pared 0 bases from V and 12 bases from J, leaving 1 base between. Germline V gives CDR1 SGDLS, CDR2 YYNGEE. The CDR3 consists of 10 residues.

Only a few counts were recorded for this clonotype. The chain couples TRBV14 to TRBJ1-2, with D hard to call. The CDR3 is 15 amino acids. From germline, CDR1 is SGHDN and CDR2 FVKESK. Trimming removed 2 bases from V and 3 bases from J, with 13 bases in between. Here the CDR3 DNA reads TGTGCCAGCAGCCAAAGGTCGCCTTTGGACTATGGCTACACCTTC. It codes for CASSQRSPLDYGYTF.